A selection of T cell receptor beta chains follows, all from one sample in a study of blood T cell repertoires in COVID-19. The repertoire was sequenced with immunoSEQ multiplex PCR; TCRdb's copy has only in-frame clones and lacks some. Of about half a million clones listed, approximately 85% were seen once; the top ten hold approximately 3%. The specimen was peripheral blood. These receptors all stem from a human donor in a cohort sampled during active COVID-19. Each CDR3 is given with its conserved first and last residue. Fields, in order: clone size, V gene, D gene, J gene, CDR3 DNA, CDR3 protein. A D gene is named only where the DNA matches it firmly. Not every row has a clone size; where given, it reads once, few, many or a size class.

-	TRBV11-3	-	TRBJ2-5	TGTGCCAGCAGCTTAGGCGGACCCGGACAAGAAGAGACCCAGTACTTC	CASSLGGPGQEETQYF
-	TRBV24-1	TRBD1	TRBJ2-3	TGTGCCACCAGTGATTACAGGGGGACCGGGACAGATACGCAGTATTTT	CATSDYRGTGTDTQYF
-	TRBV6-5	-	TRBJ1-2	TGTGCCAGCGCGGAGGACAGCGCAGACTATGGCTACACCTTC	CASAEDSADYGYTF
-	TRBV5-8	-	TRBJ2-7	TGTGCCAGCAGCCGCGACGGGAAGTCCTACGAGCAGTACTTC	CASSRDGKSYEQYF
-	TRBV2	-	TRBJ2-1	TGTGCCAGCAGGAGGGAAGTGAACAATGAGCAGTTCTTC	CASRREVNNEQFF
few	TRBV30	TRBD1	TRBJ1-1	TGTGCCTGGACGGCAGGACAGGGGAACACTGAAGCTTTCTTT	CAWTAGQGNTEAFF
-	TRBV7-2	-	TRBJ1-2	TGTGCCAGCAGCTTAGTATCCGGACAGCCTAACTATGGCTACACCTTC	CASSLVSGQPNYGYTF
-	TRBV29-1	TRBD2	TRBJ2-5	TGCAGCGTTGAAGAAGGTCTAGGACTAGCGGGAGGGGAGACCCAGTACTTC	CSVEEGLGLAGGETQYF
-	TRBV28	TRBD1	TRBJ2-1	TGTGCCAGCAGTTTATGGAGCAGGGGGCCTGACAATGAGCAGTTCTTC	CASSLWSRGPDNEQFF
-	TRBV7-6	-	TRBJ2-2	TGTGCCAGCAGCTTAGCTCCACTAGCCCCAACGGGCGGGGAGCTGTTTTTT	CASSLAPLAPTGGELFF
-	TRBV18	-	TRBJ2-7	TGTGCCAGCTCACTGATACAGGCCCCCTACGAGCAGTACTTC	CASSLIQAPYEQYF
-	TRBV9	-	TRBJ1-2	TGTGCCAGCAGCGTAGGCGGGGGAGGGTATGGCTACACCTTC	CASSVGGGGYGYTF
-	TRBV7-7	TRBD2	TRBJ2-2	TGTGCTAGCAGCCCAGGGACTAGCGGGAGGAACACCGGGGAGCTGTTTTTT	CASSPGTSGRNTGELFF
once	TRBV2	-	TRBJ1-1	TGTGCCAGCAGTTTGACAGTGTCCAACACTGAAGCTTTCTTT	CASSLTVSNTEAFF
-	TRBV18	TRBD1	TRBJ2-7	TGTGCCAGCTCTCTCCTCGGACAGGGGGCCACTAGCGAGCAGTACTTC	CASSLLGQGATSEQYF
-	TRBV24-1	TRBD1	TRBJ2-3	TGTGCCACCAGTGACTCCGGGACAGCATTCACAGATACGCAGTATTTT	CATSDSGTAFTDTQYF